These 29 T cell receptor beta chains came from one sample sequenced in a study of CD8 T cells in ankylosing spondylitis. TCRdb re-derived calls from the 5' RACE reads in MiXCR, one entry per CDR3 protein. The data show nearly 350,000 distinct CDR3 sequences, with approximately 14% seen just once and 0.85% to 1.4% held by the top ten. The source material was blood, either unsorted or a sorted T cell fraction (not recorded which). All receptors come from a male donor with ankylosing spondylitis or in good health (not recorded which).

The J gene is TRBJ2-2, the V gene TRBV3-1; D might be TRBD2 (6 bases). Looked up from germline, CDR1 is LGHDT and CDR2 is YNNKEL (reference sequence). The CDR3 totals 18 residues. V lost 11 bases, J lost 3 bases, and 28 bases lay in between. The CDR3 loop reads CASCQDLGGVRYTGELFF. CDR3 bases: TGTGCCTCCTGCCAAGATCTTGGAGGGGTTCGGTACACCGGGGAGCTGTTTTTT.

The chain recombines TRBV29-1 with TRBJ2-7; 8 bases map to TRBD1. Germline V gene data show CDR1 as SQVTM and CDR2 as ANQGSEA. The CDR3 is made up of 14 amino acids. The V and J ends lost 4 bases and 6 bases, in that order; junction bases with no gene match: 11. The CDR3 sequence: CSVVTDRARAEQYF. The CDR3 DNA follows: TGCAGCGTTGTAACGGACAGGGCTCGTGCCGAGCAGTACTTC.

This clonotype has just a few counts. V is TRBV5-5 and J is TRBJ2-7; D may be TRBD2 (5 bases). CDR3 length equals 13 residues. Deletions cut 5 bases from V and 3 bases from J, with 12 bases between. Germline V gives CDR1 SGHKS, CDR2 YYEKEE (reference sequence). The DNA of the CDR3 is TGTGCCAGCAGTCCTACTAGTTTCTACGAGCAGTACTTC. It yields the protein CASSPTSFYEQYF. The full variable domain, with the rest looked up from reference TRBV5-5 and TRBJ2-7, is DAGVTQSPTHLIKTRGQQVTLRCSPISGHKSVSWYQQVLGQGPQFIFQYYEKEERGRGNFPDRFSARQFPNYSSELNVNALLLGDSALYLCASSPTSFYEQYFGPGTRLTVT.

The rearrangement joins TRBV2 to TRBJ2-3; D possibly corresponds to TRBD2 (6 bases). This CDR3 spans 16 amino acids. Germline values: CDR1 SNHLY, CDR2 FYNNEI. V was pared by 10 bases and J by 2 bases, with 22 bases between. CDR3 DNA: TGTGCCAATACCCCAAGGGCGGGGTCTCACACAGATACGCAGTATTTT. Translating gives CANTPRAGSHTDTQYF.

This chain connects TRBV4-1 to TRBJ1-5; 10 bases are shared with TRBD1. The V gene end was trimmed by 1 base and the J gene end by 3 bases; junction bases not matched to a gene: 3. The CDR3 has 16 amino acids. The germline V gene encodes CDR1 MGHRA and CDR2 YSYEKL. As DNA, the CDR3 is TGCGCCAGCAGCCAAGTCGGACAGGGGGTCAATCAGCCCCAGCATTTT. It translates to CASSQVGQGVNQPQHF.

The V call is TRBV20-1, the J call TRBJ1-1; D might be TRBD1 (5 bases). This CDR3 spans 13 amino acids. Per germline, CDR1 DFQATT and CDR2 SNEGSKA (reference sequence). With 6 bases removed from V and 5 bases from J, the gap between germline ends came to 16 bases. CDR3 sequence: CSAGDLSGTEAFF. CDR3 coding DNA: TGCAGTGCCGGGGACCTATCAGGGACTGAAGCTTTCTTT.

This clonotype was detected only a few times. The rearrangement joins TRBV20-1 to TRBJ2-3, with TRBD2 matching over 9 bases. CDR1 and CDR2 (germline): DFQATT, SNEGSKA (reference sequence). V lost 5 bases to trimming and J lost 2 bases; unmatched junction nucleotides: 17. This CDR3 contains 18 residues. CDR3 amino acids: CSAAKGAAGGGHTDTQYF. CDR3 DNA sequence: TGCAGTGCTGCCAAAGGGGCGGCGGGGGGGGGTCACACAGATACGCAGTATTTT.

There are a few counts of this clonotype. The CDR3 loop is CASSSRAGSSTDTQYF. The CDR3 bases are TGCGCCAGCAGCTCCCGAGCGGGTTCTAGCACAGATACGCAGTATTTT. The V gene is TRBV5-1, the J gene TRBJ2-3; D is possibly TRBD2 (6 bases). CDR1 is SGHRS, CDR2 YFSETQ, per germline. The CDR3 covers 16 residues. V shed 3 bases and J shed 0 bases, with 14 bases lying between them. Combining the CDR3 with reference TRBV5-1 and TRBJ2-3 gives the whole variable domain KAGVTQTPRYLIKTRGQQVTLSCSPISGHRSVSWYQQTPGQGLQFLFEYFSETQRNKGNFPGRFSGRQFSNSRSEMNVSTLELGDSALYLCASSSRAGSSTDTQYFGPGTRLTVL.

This sequence joins TRBV29-1 and TRBJ2-5; maybe TRBD1 (6 bases). CDR1 and CDR2 from the germline V gene are SQVTM and ANQGSEA. CDR3 length equals 14 residues. Trimming removed 5 bases from V and 1 base from J, with 14 bases in between. This chain's CDR3 is CSVSGVRGQETQYF. Here the CDR3 DNA reads TGCAGCGTTTCAGGGGTCAGGGGCCAAGAGACCCAGTACTTC.

In this sample, this clonotype turned up a few times. This rearrangement joins TRBV5-1 to TRBJ2-1, with a possible D match to TRBD1 (6 bases). Trimming removed 1 base from V and 8 bases from J, with 10 bases in between. The CDR3 length is 13 residues. The germline V gene encodes CDR1 SGHRS and CDR2 YFSETQ. Written as DNA, the CDR3 is TGCGCCAGCAGCTTGTCAGGGGTCTATGAGCAGTTCTTC. This codes for CASSLSGVYEQFF. Together with reference TRBV5-1 and TRBJ2-1, the CDR3 gives the full variable domain: KAGVTQTPRYLIKTRGQQVTLSCSPISGHRSVSWYQQTPGQGLQFLFEYFSETQRNKGNFPGRFSGRQFSNSRSEMNVSTLELGDSALYLCASSLSGVYEQFFGPGTRLTVL.

The chain combines TRBV7-2 with TRBJ2-3, with D possibly being TRBD2 (5 bases). The CDR3 runs 14 residues. Trimming removed 5 bases at V and 1 base at J, with 10 bases between. Germline values: CDR1 SGHTA, CDR2 FQGNSA. The CDR3 region has the DNA TGTGCCAGCAGCATATGGGGAGGCACAGATACGCAGTATTTT. Translating gives CASSIWGGTDTQYF.

The V and J genes are TRBV12-3 or TRBV12-4 and TRBJ2-3; TRBD2 agrees at 8 bases. The J segment lost 2 bases and the V segment lost 6 bases, leaving 7 bases of the junction unmatched. This CDR3 is 15 amino acids long. CDR3 nucleotide sequence: TGTGCCAGCAGGGGGCTAGCGGGTTACACAGATACGCAGTATTTT. Its protein is CASRGLAGYTDTQYF.

This clonotype came up a few times. The CDR3: CASSRQGVGNTGELFF. Written as DNA, the CDR3 is TGTGCCAGCAGCCGACAGGGAGTGGGGAACACCGGGGAGCTGTTTTTT. The V call is TRBV11-2, the J call TRBJ2-2; 7 bases align to TRBD1. Trimming took 5 bases from V and 1 from J; bases not matched to a gene: 7. The V gene's germline CDR1 is SGHAT and CDR2 FQNNGV. The CDR3 consists of 16 residues.

The V and J genes are TRBV11-2 and TRBJ2-6, with D unclear. The germline gives CDR1 SGHAT, CDR2 FQNNGV. This CDR3 spans 17 amino acids. V dropped 2 bases and J dropped 0 bases, with 11 bases sitting between them. This chain's CDR3 is CASSLNPLDSGANVLTF. CDR3 bases: TGTGCCAGCAGCTTAAATCCCCTGGACTCTGGGGCCAACGTCCTGACTTTC.

The chain has TRBV5-1 and TRBJ2-2; 7 bases fit TRBD2. J gave up 7 bases and V 6 bases, and 6 bases lay outside the gene matches. This CDR3 comprises 13 residues. Germline CDR1 is SGHRS and CDR2 is YFSETQ. CDR3 protein: CASIGGGNGELFF. The CDR3 DNA follows: TGCGCCAGCATCGGCGGGGGAAACGGGGAGCTGTTTTTT. The variable domain in full, with the rest retrieved from reference TRBV5-1 and TRBJ2-2, is KAGVTQTPRYLIKTRGQQVTLSCSPISGHRSVSWYQQTPGQGLQFLFEYFSETQRNKGNFPGRFSGRQFSNSRSEMNVSTLELGDSALYLCASIGGGNGELFFGEGSRLTVL.

In this sample, this clonotype turned up a few times. At one end the junction does not follow the germline gene, possibly because of a read error. The chain recombines TRBV7-9 with TRBJ2-5, with a weak D call TRBD2 (5 bases). The CDR3 extends over 14 amino acids. Per the germline V gene, CDR1 is SEHNR and CDR2 is FQNEAQ (reference sequence). The CDR3: CASSFAGNHETQYF. The DNA of the CDR3 is TGTGCCAGCAGCTTTGCCGGGAACCACGAGACCCAGTACTTC.

The rearrangement joins TRBV7-9 to TRBJ1-1; 9 bases fit TRBD1. The CDR3 length is 15 residues. CDR1 and CDR2 from the germline V gene are SEHNR and FQNEAQ (reference sequence). Trimming took 5 bases from V and 2 from J; bases not matched to a gene: 6. CDR3 region: CASSLRDRDNTEAFF. CDR3 coding DNA: TGTGCCAGCAGCCTCCGGGACAGGGACAACACTGAAGCTTTCTTT.

This clonotype came up once. The J gene is TRBJ2-7, the V gene TRBV5-1; 7 bases match TRBD1. The length of the CDR3 is 16 residues. Germline trimming cut 0 bases from V and 6 bases from J; bases unmatched to any gene: 12. CDR1 is SGHRS, CDR2 YFSETQ, per germline. The CDR3 DNA is TGCGCCAGCAGCTTGGAGGGGGACAGATCAGCTTTCGAGCAGTACTTC. As protein: CASSLEGDRSAFEQYF.

This clonotype was counted only a few times. J is TRBJ1-2 and V is TRBV20-1; no clear D. This CDR3 spans 12 amino acids. V lost 2 bases and J 5 bases, leaving 9 bases between the germline ends. Germline V CDR1 and CDR2: DFQATT, SNEGSKA (reference sequence). The CDR3 bases are TGCAGTGCTAGAAACGCGGTTTATGGCTACACCTTC. It specifies CSARNAVYGYTF.

This clonotype was observed at least ten times. The chain joins TRBV12-3 or TRBV12-4 to TRBJ2-1, with 10 bases that match TRBD2. Trimming removed 6 bases from V and 3 bases from J; junction bases left unmatched: 8. This CDR3 region has 16 residues. Here the CDR3 reads CASSKPSGSIYNEQFF. For the CDR3, the DNA is TGTGCCAGCAGCAAGCCTAGCGGGAGTATCTACAATGAGCAGTTCTTC.

This clonotype was picked up many times. V gene TRBV20-1 combines with J gene TRBJ2-7; no firm D call. Germline values: CDR1 DFQATT, CDR2 SNEGSKA (reference sequence). The CDR3 covers 14 residues. Trimming left V 2 bases short and J 2 bases short, with 13 bases between. This chain's CDR3 is CSARSRTAPYEQYF. The CDR3 DNA follows: TGCAGTGCTAGATCCCGCACTGCCCCCTACGAGCAGTACTTC.

The chain recombines TRBV7-8 with TRBJ2-7; D gene ambiguous. V shed 4 bases and J shed 1 base, with 14 bases lying between them. Germline V gene data show CDR1 as SGHVS and CDR2 as FQNEAQ. The CDR3 consists of 15 residues. The CDR3 spells CASSSPRIRSYEQYF. CDR3 bases: TGTGCCAGCAGCTCCCCCCGGATTCGTTCCTACGAGCAGTACTTC.

This clonotype is medium-sized. This chain links TRBV12-3 or TRBV12-4 with TRBJ2-2, with 9 bases that match TRBD2. With 3 bases clipped from V and 5 bases from J, the junction kept 7 bases outside the gene matches. CDR3 size: 16 residues. Written as DNA, the CDR3 is TGTGCCAGCAGTTTTTTTGCGGGGGGGCCTACCGGGGAGCTGTTTTTT. Translating gives CASSFFAGGPTGELFF.

The CDR3 loop reads CASSPGGLSGELFF. The CDR3 DNA follows: TGTGCCAGCAGTCCGGGGGGCTTAAGCGGGGAGCTGTTTTTT. V gene TRBV6-1 combines with J gene TRBJ2-2; D possibly corresponds to TRBD2 (7 bases). Germline CDR1 and CDR2: MNHNS and SASEGT. The V gene lost 5 bases and the J gene lost 7 bases, with 14 bases spanning the gap. This CDR3 spans 14 amino acids.

This clonotype occurred many times. J is TRBJ1-1 and V is TRBV29-1; the D gene is possibly TRBD1 (5 bases). This CDR3 contains 14 residues. Germline V gene data show CDR1 as SQVTM and CDR2 as ANQGSEA. Trimming pared 2 bases from V and 4 bases from J, leaving 14 bases between. CDR3 amino acids: CSVEIRGRGTEAFF. In DNA form, the CDR3 reads TGCAGCGTTGAAATTAGGGGAAGAGGCACTGAAGCTTTCTTT.

This clonotype was recorded a few times. The chain couples TRBV12-3 or TRBV12-4 to TRBJ2-7, with D tentatively TRBD2 (6 bases). The CDR3 runs 14 residues. Between the trimmed V and J ends, which lost 6 bases and 3 bases, there was a span of 15 bases. CDR3 protein: CASSRTYGGYEQYF. The CDR3, as DNA: TGTGCCAGCAGCCGAACATACGGGGGCTACGAGCAGTACTTC.

This clonotype was detected ten times or more. The rearrangement joins TRBV5-1 to TRBJ1-5; TRBD1 aligns across 9 bases. CDR1 is SGHRS and CDR2 is YFSETQ in the germline V gene. The J segment lost 8 bases and the V segment lost 4 bases, leaving 7 bases of the junction unmatched. The CDR3 has 14 residues. CDR3 region: CASSLTGGTEPQHF. The CDR3 DNA is TGCGCCAGCAGCCTCACAGGGGGCACTGAGCCCCAGCATTTT.

This clonotype was detected a few times. The V call is TRBV5-1, the J call TRBJ2-1; 8 nucleotides agree with TRBD1. From germline, CDR1 is SGHRS and CDR2 YFSETQ. This CDR3 has 14 amino acids. V dropped 0 bases and J dropped 10; count of bases not matched to a gene: 6. The CDR3: CASSLGQTGGEQFF. In DNA form, the CDR3 reads TGCGCCAGCAGCTTGGGCCAAACAGGGGGGGAGCAGTTCTTC.

The rearrangement links TRBV20-1 to TRBJ2-7; D may be TRBD2 (5 bases). Deletions cut 0 bases from V and 4 bases from J, with 10 bases between. The V gene's germline CDR1 is DFQATT and CDR2 SNEGSKA (reference sequence). CDR3 length equals 13 residues. The CDR3 bases are TGCAGTGCTAGAGATCTCGAGGGTTACGAGCAGTACTTC. This sequence encodes CSARDLEGYEQYF.